A single sample is the source of the 21 T cell receptor beta chains below, sequenced in a study of shared clonotypes between healthy human individuals. Naivety among CD8 cells was defined by CD45RO negativity and positive CCR7 selection, thereby excluding terminally differentiated effector memory CD45RA+ cells. Clones were sequenced by immunoSEQ multiplex PCR, and TCRdb holds only the in-frame ones, with some missing. The data show some 1,900,000 clones, about 95% seen once. The specimen was naive CD8+ T cells sorted from blood. These receptors all stem from a man aged 18 to 35 in good health.

The chain recombines TRBV27 with TRBJ2-1; the D gene is possibly TRBD1 (5 bases). Germline V CDR1 and CDR2: MNHEY, SMNVEV (reference sequence). The V gene lost 5 bases and the J gene lost 4 bases, with 9 bases spanning the gap. The CDR3 extends over 13 amino acids. CDR3 loop: CASSADTYNEQFF. The CDR3 DNA sequence: TGTGCCAGCAGTGCGGACACTTACAATGAGCAGTTCTTC.

The chain joins TRBV10-2 to TRBJ2-1, with 8 bases matching TRBD1. The germline gives CDR1 WSHSY, CDR2 SAAADI. The CDR3 consists of 17 residues. V was clipped by 0 bases and J by 9 bases; unmatched bases: 13. CDR3 DNA: TGCGCCAGCAGTGAGTCGTGCGTGGACAGGGTCTCCTGTGAGCAGTTCTTC. It is translated as CASSESCVDRVSCEQFF.

The chain combines TRBV14 with TRBJ2-7; the D call may be TRBD1 or TRBD2 (5 bases each). Trimming removed 2 bases from V and 0 bases from J, with 11 bases in between. The CDR3 totals 15 residues. CDR1 is SGHDN, CDR2 FVKESK, per germline. CDR3 region: CASSQFSGGSYEQYF. DNA for the CDR3: TGTGCCAGCAGCCAATTCAGTGGGGGCTCCTACGAGCAGTACTTC. Full variable domain (missing parts from reference TRBV14 and TRBJ2-7): EAGVTQFPSHSVIEKGQTVTLRCDPISGHDNLYWYRRVMGKEIKFLLHFVKESKQDESGMPNNRFLAERTGGTYSTLKVQPAELEDSGVYFCASSQFSGGSYEQYFGPGTRLTVT.

This clone is a singleton in its sample. The chain has TRBV28 and TRBJ2-5; 9 positions match TRBD2. The germline CDR1 and CDR2 sequences are MDHEN and SYDVKM. V lost 10 bases and J lost 5; bases outside the gene matches: 11. This CDR3 is built from 14 residues. The CDR3 spells CANSAGGRGETQYF. The CDR3 nucleotides read TGTGCCAACTCAGCGGGGGGAAGAGGGGAGACCCAGTACTTC.

The chain joins TRBV29-1 to TRBJ2-1; D is unclear. Germline lookup yields CDR1 SQVTM and CDR2 ANQGSEA. This CDR3 has 12 residues. The V end was cut by 3 bases, the J end by 8 bases, with 11 bases between. The CDR3 reads CSVEGRPDEQFF. CDR3 sequence (DNA): TGCAGCGTTGAGGGCAGGCCCGATGAGCAGTTCTTC.

This chain connects TRBV9 to TRBJ1-6; 10 positions match TRBD1. CDR1 is SGDLS and CDR2 is YYNGEE in the germline V gene. V shed 3 bases, J shed 6 bases, and the junction held 3 bases outside the gene matches. This CDR3 has 15 amino acids. This CDR3 reads CASSGTGGGNSPLHF. CDR3 bases: TGTGCCAGCAGCGGGACAGGGGGAGGTAATTCACCCCTCCACTTT.

V is TRBV5-6 and J is TRBJ1-4; D is unresolved. V was pared by 4 bases and J by 8 bases, with 9 bases between. The germline V gene encodes CDR1 SGHDT and CDR2 YYEEEE. There are 12 residues in the CDR3. The CDR3 sequence is CASSPGDEKLFF. In DNA form, the CDR3 reads TGTGCCAGCAGCCCCGGTGACGAAAAACTGTTTTTT.

The genes are TRBV6-5 and TRBJ2-1, with unresolved D. V lost 5 bases and J 2 bases, leaving 10 bases between the germline ends. CDR3 length: 14 amino acids. The germline V gene encodes CDR1 MNHEY and CDR2 SVGAGI. CDR3 in amino acids: CASSPNGPYNEQFF. The CDR3 DNA sequence: TGTGCCAGCAGTCCCAATGGTCCCTACAATGAGCAGTTCTTC.

V usage is TRBV27 and J usage is TRBJ2-1; 8 bases agree with TRBD1. The germline V gene encodes CDR1 MNHEY and CDR2 SMNVEV (reference sequence). V gave up 3 bases and J gave up 3 bases; unmatched junction bases: 1. There are 14 residues in the CDR3. The CDR3 DNA sequence: TGTGCCAGCAGTTTTACAGGGGGCTACAATGAGCAGTTCTTC. This translates into CASSFTGGYNEQFF.

This chain uses TRBV4-1 with TRBJ1-1; D gene unclear. The CDR3 loop spans 14 amino acids. The V gene lost 1 base and the J gene lost 0 bases, with 6 bases spanning the gap. Germline CDR1 is MGHRA and CDR2 is YSYEKL. CDR3 in DNA: TGCGCCAGCAGCCAAGTGAGGATGAACACTGAAGCTTTCTTT. This translates into CASSQVRMNTEAFF.

This clone was seen once. This chain's CDR3 is CASSQLQGAYEQYF. CDR3 DNA: TGCGCCAGCAGCCAGCTACAGGGGGCCTACGAGCAGTACTTC. J is TRBJ2-7 and V is TRBV4-1, with 8 nucleotides matching TRBD1. Germline assignment: CDR1 MGHRA and CDR2 YSYEKL. The CDR3 covers 14 residues. V gave up 3 bases and J gave up 2 bases; unmatched junction bases: 3.

V is TRBV5-6 and J is TRBJ1-2; D is unclear. Germline values: CDR1 SGHDT, CDR2 YYEEEE. V was shortened by 4 bases and J by 1 base, with 17 bases between the two germline ends. This CDR3 contains 16 residues. The DNA of the CDR3 is TGTGCCAGCAGCCCACGACCAGCGGAGATTAACTATGGCTACACCTTC. As protein: CASSPRPAEINYGYTF.

This clone appeared once. Other DNA sequences in this sample translate to the same CDR3. CDR3: CASSYSSSSYNEQFF. As DNA, the CDR3 is TGTGCCAGCAGTTACTCGTCCAGCTCCTACAATGAGCAGTTCTTC. The chain joins TRBV6-5 to TRBJ2-1, with D unresolved. CDR1 and CDR2 (germline): MNHEY, SVGAGI. The CDR3 is 15 residues long. The ends were cut back, 0 bases at V and 0 bases at J, with 6 bases in the middle.

V is TRBV28 and J is TRBJ1-1; no clear D. The CDR3 covers 13 residues. Per germline, CDR1 MDHEN and CDR2 SYDVKM. V dropped 5 bases and J dropped 7 bases, with 14 bases sitting between them. The CDR3 protein is CASSRLKQIEAFF. CDR3 coding DNA: TGTGCCAGCAGTCGCCTTAAACAGATTGAAGCTTTCTTT.

A remark on this clone: Other DNA sequences in this specimen translate into the identical CDR3. V and J are TRBV30 and TRBJ1-4; 9 positions agree with TRBD1. The germline gives CDR1 GTSNPN, CDR2 SVGIG (reference sequence). The CDR3 has 14 amino acids. The junction had 3 bases not matched to a gene; V was cut back by 2 bases and J by 5 bases. CDR3 bases: TGTGCCTGGAGTTCGGGACAGGGAAATGAAAAACTGTTTTTT. Residues: CAWSSGQGNEKLFF.

For the CDR3, the DNA is TGTGCCAGCAGTTCGGAGGCTGGGTGGTACGAGCAGTACTTC. Translation gives CASSSEAGWYEQYF. The genes are TRBV6-5 and TRBJ2-7; tentative D call: TRBD2 (5 bases). The CDR3 loop spans 14 amino acids. V lost 4 bases and J lost 4, with 14 bases in between. CDR1 is MNHEY, CDR2 SVGAGI, per germline.

This chain uses TRBV4-3 with TRBJ2-1, with TRBD2 as a possible D gene (6 bases). This CDR3 region has 16 residues. Germline V gives CDR1 LGHNA, CDR2 YSLEER. Trimming cost V 0 bases and J 0 bases, with 9 bases left between them. The CDR3 sequence: CASSQDQEGSYNEQFF. The CDR3 bases are TGCGCCAGCAGCCAAGATCAGGAGGGCTCCTACAATGAGCAGTTCTTC.

This clone was found once. The sample has other DNA sequences that encode this CDR3 too. The chain employs TRBV5-4 and TRBJ2-1, with D possibly TRBD2 on 7 matching bases. The CDR3 has 13 residues. Trimming stripped 1 base from V and 8 bases from J, with 10 bases between. Germline V lookup: CDR1 SGHNT, CDR2 YYREEE (reference sequence). The CDR3 reads CASSLLGGDEQFF. CDR3 in DNA: TGTGCCAGCAGCTTGCTAGGGGGGGATGAGCAGTTCTTC.

On this clone itself: The same CDR3 is also encoded by other DNA sequences in this sample. The V call is TRBV7-2, the J call TRBJ2-7, with 8 bases fitting TRBD1. Germline assignment: CDR1 SGHTA and CDR2 FQGNSA. The CDR3 runs 13 residues. Losses at the gene ends were 5 bases for V and 4 bases for J; bases not matched to a gene: 4. CDR3 loop: CASSTGQGYEQYF. The DNA for the CDR3 is TGTGCCAGCAGCACCGGACAGGGATACGAGCAGTACTTC.

This clone was seen only a few times. The same CDR3 arises from other DNA sequences in this sample as well. This chain uses TRBV7-2 with TRBJ2-1; D remains ambiguous. From germline, CDR1 is SGHTA and CDR2 FQGNSA. The CDR3 contains 13 residues. V lost 2 bases, J lost 0 bases, and 2 bases lay in between. The CDR3 nucleotides read TGTGCCAGCAGCTTAAGCTCCTACAATGAGCAGTTCTTC. This translates into CASSLSSYNEQFF.

Remarks on this clone: This sample includes further DNA sequences coding for the same CDR3. The V and J genes are TRBV2 and TRBJ2-7, with 7 nucleotides matching TRBD2. This CDR3 spans 15 amino acids. The junction had 5 bases not matched to a gene; V was cut back by 1 base and J by 2 bases. The germline V gene encodes CDR1 SNHLY and CDR2 FYNNEI. The DNA for the CDR3 is TGTGCCAGCAGTGAAGGGCTAGCGGATACCTACGAGCAGTACTTC. Its protein is CASSEGLADTYEQYF. Looking up the rest from reference TRBV2 and TRBJ2-7 gives the full variable domain: EPEVTQTPSHQVTQMGQEVILRCVPISNHLYFYWYRQILGQKVEFLVSFYNNEISEKSEIFDDQFSVERPDGSNFTLKIRSTKLEDSAMYFCASSEGLADTYEQYFGPGTRLTVT.